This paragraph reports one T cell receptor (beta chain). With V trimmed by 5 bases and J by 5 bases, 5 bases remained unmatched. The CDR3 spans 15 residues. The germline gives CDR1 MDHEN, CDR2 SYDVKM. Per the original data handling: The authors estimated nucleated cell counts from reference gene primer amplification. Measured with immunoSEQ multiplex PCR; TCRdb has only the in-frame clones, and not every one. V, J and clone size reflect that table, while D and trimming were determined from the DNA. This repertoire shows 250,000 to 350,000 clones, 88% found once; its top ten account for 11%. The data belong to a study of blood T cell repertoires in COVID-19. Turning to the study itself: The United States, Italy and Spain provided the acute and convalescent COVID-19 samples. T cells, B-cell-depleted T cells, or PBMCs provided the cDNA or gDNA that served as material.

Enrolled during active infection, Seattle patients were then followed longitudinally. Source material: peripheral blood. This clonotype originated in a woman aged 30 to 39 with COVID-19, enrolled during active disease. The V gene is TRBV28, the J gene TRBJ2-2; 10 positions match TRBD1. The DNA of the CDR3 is TGTGCCAGCAGTGCCGGGACAGGGGAGACCGGGGAGCTGTTTTTT. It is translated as CASSAGTGETGELFF.